The 21 T cell receptor beta chains given below trace back to one sample, sequenced in a study of graft-versus-host responses after intestinal transplantation. Sequencing was performed with immunoSEQ multiplex PCR; in TCRdb, only in-frame clones are kept and a portion is missing. The sample contains about 86,000 clones, around four fifths of which appear only once. Their antigens are not known. The specimen was unstimulated CD8+ T cells sorted from spleen or lymph node cells, collected before intestinal transplant. Receptor source: a human donor who received an intestinal transplant.

CDR3 sequence (DNA): TGTGCCAGTCATCCCCAGGGGGCTGGCTGGCAGCCCCAGCATTTT. It codes for CASHPQGAGWQPQHF. V and J are TRBV19 and TRBJ1-5; 8 nucleotides agree with TRBD1. The V gene end was trimmed by 8 bases and the J gene end by 7 bases; junction bases not matched to a gene: 13. Germline CDR1 reads LNHDA; CDR2 reads SQIVND (reference sequence). The CDR3 spans 15 residues.

V gene TRBV7-2 combines with J gene TRBJ2-3; 8 bases map to TRBD2. This CDR3 comprises 14 residues. V lost 4 bases to trimming and J lost 0 bases; unmatched junction nucleotides: 0. CDR1 is SGHTA and CDR2 is FQGNSA in the germline V gene. CDR3 region: CASSSSGSTDTQYF. The CDR3 nucleotides read TGTGCCAGCAGCTCTAGCGGGAGCACAGATACGCAGTATTTT.

This clone was seen only a few times. The chain couples TRBV11-1 to TRBJ1-1; D is undetermined. Germline CDR1 reads SGHAT; CDR2 reads FQDESV (reference sequence). Trimming removed 1 base from V and 8 bases from J, with 14 bases in between. The CDR3 length is 14 residues. CDR3 DNA: TGTGCCAGCAGCTTAGGGACGGATGCAACGGAAGCTTTCTTT. Protein: CASSLGTDATEAFF. Based on the CDR3 plus reference TRBV11-1 and TRBJ1-1, the full variable domain is EAEVAQSPRYKITEKSQAVAFWCDPISGHATLYWYRQILGQGPELLVQFQDESVVDDSQLPKDRFSAERLKGVDSTLKIQPAELGDSAMYLCASSLGTDATEAFFGQGTRLTVV.

The V and J genes are TRBV6-6 and TRBJ2-7; unclear D gene. The CDR3 has 15 residues. CDR1 MNHNY and CDR2 SVGAGI come from the germline V gene (reference sequence). Trimming shortened V by 6 bases and J by 0 bases, and 15 bases separated the two germline ends. The DNA of the CDR3 is TGTGCCAGCAGATTGATGGCGCTGAGCTCCTACGAGCAGTACTTC. Protein: CASRLMALSSYEQYF.

The chain recombines TRBV12-5 with TRBJ2-1; 7 bases match TRBD1. This CDR3 comprises 15 residues. V lost 1 base, J lost 5 bases, and 5 bases stayed unmatched. Germline assignment: CDR1 LGHNT and CDR2 FRNRAP. Here the CDR3 reads CASGLAPGQNNEQFF. Written as DNA, the CDR3 is TGTGCTAGTGGTTTGGCTCCGGGACAGAACAATGAGCAGTTCTTC.

CDR3 sequence (DNA): TGCGCCAGCAGCCAAGATAGGGTAGGGGTTGGGGCTTTCTTT. Translated: CASSQDRVGVGAFF. The J gene is TRBJ1-1, the V gene TRBV4-1; D is perhaps TRBD1 (5 bases). The CDR3 runs to 14 residues. V was pared by 0 bases and J by 11 bases, with 16 bases between. The germline CDR1 and CDR2 sequences are MGHRA and YSYEKL.

This clone came up a few times. The chain joins TRBV6-4 to TRBJ2-2; no reliable D call. The germline V and J ends were trimmed by 0 bases and 4 bases, with 3 bases remaining between them. CDR3 length: 13 residues. Germline CDR1 reads MRHNA; CDR2 reads SNTAGT. The CDR3 sequence: CASSDSSTGELFF. CDR3 coding DNA: TGTGCCAGCAGTGACTCTAGCACCGGGGAGCTGTTTTTT.

The chain uses TRBV4-1 and TRBJ2-5; D is ambiguous. V was clipped by 4 bases and J by 5 bases, with 11 bases between them. This CDR3 contains 13 residues. Germline CDR1 and CDR2: MGHRA and YSYEKL. In DNA form, the CDR3 reads TGCGCCAGCAGCCCCGTGGGCGAGGAGACCCAGTACTTC. It yields the protein CASSPVGEETQYF.

The chain couples TRBV29-1 to TRBJ1-1; a weak D match, TRBD1 (6 bases). Germline CDR1 is SQVTM and CDR2 is ANQGSEA. The CDR3 loop spans 13 amino acids. V dropped 6 bases and J dropped 0 bases, with 11 bases sitting between them. CDR3 in amino acids: CSVLTGLNTEAFF. The DNA of the CDR3 is TGCAGCGTGCTGACAGGCCTGAACACTGAAGCTTTCTTT.

The chain joins TRBV6-5 to TRBJ2-2; TRBD1 might be the D (6 bases). CDR1 MNHEY and CDR2 SVGAGI come from the germline V gene. The CDR3 length is 14 residues. Trimming took 6 bases from V and 0 from J, leaving 8 bases between them. This CDR3 reads CASRPGANTGELFF. As DNA, the CDR3 is TGTGCCAGCAGACCAGGGGCGAACACCGGGGAGCTGTTTTTT.

The CDR3 sequence: CASSQSTGGAYEQYF. As DNA, the CDR3 is TGTGCCAGCAGCCAATCCACAGGGGGCGCCTACGAGCAGTACTTC. The chain has TRBV4-2 and TRBJ2-7, with 9 bases aligning to TRBD1. With V trimmed by 2 bases and J by 2 bases, 4 bases remained unmatched. In germline, CDR1 is LGHNA, CDR2 YNFKEQ. The CDR3 runs 15 residues.

This chain uses TRBV4-2 with TRBJ2-4; 8 nucleotides line up with TRBD2. Per germline, CDR1 LGHNA and CDR2 YNFKEQ. The CDR3 sequence is 16 residues long. Germline trimming cut 2 bases from V and 7 bases from J; bases unmatched to any gene: 10. CDR3 bases: TGTGCCAGCAGCCAACCAACCCTAGCGGGCTCGAACATTCAGTACTTC. This translates into CASSQPTLAGSNIQYF.

V is TRBV19 and J is TRBJ2-7, with unresolved D. The CDR3 loop spans 15 amino acids. From germline, CDR1 is LNHDA and CDR2 SQIVND (reference sequence). Trimming stripped 0 bases from V and 0 bases from J, with 9 bases between. CDR3 nucleotides: TGTGCCAGTAGTATAGACGCCCGGCACTCCTACGAGCAGTACTTC. It specifies CASSIDARHSYEQYF.

The V call is TRBV13, the J call TRBJ1-1; no reliable D call. The CDR3 is 15 amino acids. The germline V gene encodes CDR1 PRHDT and CDR2 FYEKMQ (reference sequence). Trimming took off 2 bases at V and 0 bases at J, with 10 bases between the two ends. The CDR3 loop reads CASSLSEALNTEAFF. CDR3 DNA: TGTGCCAGCAGCTTATCGGAGGCCCTGAACACTGAAGCTTTCTTT.

This clone was detected a few times. J is TRBJ2-7 and V is TRBV7-3, with D tentatively TRBD1 or TRBD2 (5 bases each). There are 15 residues in the CDR3. Trimming cost V 4 bases and J 3 bases, with 16 bases left between them. In germline, CDR1 is SGHTA, CDR2 FQGTGA. CDR3 DNA sequence: TGTGCCAGCAGCTCCTGGGGCGGAGGACTCTACGAGCAGTACTTC. Translation gives CASSSWGGGLYEQYF.

The chain combines TRBV7-3 with TRBJ2-2, with D perhaps matching TRBD1 (5 bases). The CDR3 spans 17 residues. The germline gives CDR1 SGHTA, CDR2 FQGTGA. The V end lost 2 bases, the J end lost 5 bases, and 18 bases lay between the germline ends. CDR3 region: CASSLGVSLAGTGELFF. In DNA form, the CDR3 reads TGTGCCAGCAGCTTAGGAGTGTCGTTAGCAGGGACCGGGGAGCTGTTTTTT.

V and J are TRBV10-2 and TRBJ2-2; TRBD1 agrees at 9 bases. Trimming at V came to 0 bases and at J to 7 bases, leaving 12 bases not matched to a gene. The CDR3 has 18 amino acids. CDR1 is WSHSY and CDR2 is SAAADI in the germline V gene. The CDR3 protein is CASSESALGQGRHGELFF. The CDR3 nucleotides are TGCGCCAGCAGTGAGTCGGCCTTAGGACAGGGGAGGCACGGGGAGCTGTTTTTT.

This chain joins TRBV4-1 and TRBJ1-2; D remains unclear. Germline CDR1 reads MGHRA; CDR2 reads YSYEKL. This CDR3 comprises 14 residues. V was pared by 0 bases and J by 5 bases, with 10 bases between. CDR3 residues: CASSQDNLLYGYTF. CDR3 in DNA: TGCGCCAGCAGCCAAGATAATCTCCTGTATGGCTACACCTTC.

The chain uses TRBV27 and TRBJ2-1; 9 nucleotides agree with TRBD1. The trim removed 5 bases at V and 7 bases at J, leaving 6 bases unmatched. The germline V gene encodes CDR1 MNHEY and CDR2 SMNVEV (reference sequence). The CDR3 contains 14 residues. The CDR3 loop reads CASSLTGGLNEQFF. In nucleotides, the CDR3 is TGTGCCAGCAGTCTTACAGGGGGCTTAAATGAGCAGTTCTTC.

This clone turned up a few times. The chain is built from TRBV4-1 and TRBJ1-5; D remains unclear. This CDR3 is 13 amino acids long. CDR1 and CDR2 from the germline V gene are MGHRA and YSYEKL. Between the trimmed V and J ends, which lost 3 bases and 6 bases, there was a span of 9 bases. The CDR3 here is CASSHTRLQPQHF. As DNA, the CDR3 is TGCGCCAGCAGCCATACACGACTTCAGCCCCAGCATTTT.

The chain couples TRBV23-1 to TRBJ2-3, with 7 bases matching TRBD2. TRBV23-1 is reported as an ORF; its role is uncertain. Trimming took 0 bases from V and 10 from J; bases not matched to a gene: 16. CDR3 length equals 17 residues. CDR3 nucleotide sequence: TGCGCCAGCAGTCAATCAGTGGGAGCGGGGTTCGGGGATGCGCAGTATTTT. Translation gives CASSQSVGAGFGDAQYF.